This T cell receptor (beta chain) is from a study of blood T cell repertoires in COVID-19. As for the study in general: Acute and convalescent COVID-19 samples came from the United States, Italy and Spain. T cells, B-cell-depleted T cells, or PBMCs supplied cDNA or gDNA.

This clone was counted a single time. Other DNA sequences of this sample code for an identical CDR3. Source study methods: Estimation of nucleated cell counts was performed using reference gene primer amplification. The assay was immunoSEQ multiplex PCR, and TCRdb's table has in-frame clones only and misses some. That table supplies the V and J calls and clone size; D and trimming were determined from the DNA. The sample consists of about 380,000 clones, about 85% of them appearing once. Looked up from germline, CDR1 is SNHLY and CDR2 is FYNNEI. CDR3 length: 13 residues. Deletions cut 2 bases from V and 6 bases from J, with 10 bases between.

Material for sequencing was peripheral blood. The V call is TRBV2, the J call TRBJ1-2, with D tentatively TRBD1 (5 bases). The sequence was collected from a woman under 30 with acute or convalescent COVID-19. The CDR3 here is CASSERQGDGYTF. CDR3 DNA sequence: TGTGCCAGCAGTGAACGGCAGGGTGATGGCTACACCTTC.